The 10 T cell receptor beta chains given below trace back to one sample, sequenced in a study of neoadjuvant anti-PD-1 for oral cavity cancer. Time point of the sample: after neoadjuvant nivolumab, at surgical resection. The assay was immunoSEQ multiplex PCR, and TCRdb's table has in-frame clones only and misses some. The table includes tens of thousands of clones, about 85% detected once. This material consisted of PBMCs, taken after nivolumab (anti-PD-1) treatment. The receptors here all came from a person aged 35 to 85 with oral cavity squamous cell carcinoma.

The chain has TRBV5-1 and TRBJ1-2; D perhaps matches TRBD1 (5 bases). V was cut by 0 bases and J by 5 bases, with 14 bases left in between. CDR1 is SGHRS, CDR2 YFSETQ, per germline. The length of the CDR3 is 15 residues. The DNA of the CDR3 is TGCGCCAGCAGCTTGGATCAGGGCACGCGGTATGGCTACACCTTC. Its protein is CASSLDQGTRYGYTF.

This chain uses TRBV5-5 with TRBJ1-2; TRBD1 agrees at 7 bases. Germline V gene lookup returns CDR1 SGHKS and CDR2 YYEKEE (reference sequence). CDR3 size: 14 residues. V dropped 3 bases and J dropped 9; count of bases not matched to a gene: 11. The CDR3 DNA follows: TGTGCCAGCAGCTGGGGAGCAGACAGGGTTAGCTACACCTTC. Protein: CASSWGADRVSYTF.

The chain uses TRBV5-1 and TRBJ2-1; perhaps TRBD2 as D (5 bases). This CDR3 spans 16 amino acids. The germline CDR1 and CDR2 sequences are SGHRS and YFSETQ. V lost 0 bases, J lost 4 bases, and 14 bases lay in between. The CDR3 spells CASSLEARAAYNEQFF. CDR3 DNA sequence: TGCGCCAGCAGCTTGGAAGCGAGGGCCGCTTACAATGAGCAGTTCTTC.

The chain recombines TRBV7-9 with TRBJ1-1; D gene unclear. The CDR3 length is 12 residues. V dropped 3 bases and J dropped 8 bases, with 10 bases sitting between them. Germline loops: CDR1 SEHNR, CDR2 FQNEAQ (reference sequence). The CDR3 DNA sequence: TGTGCCAGCAGCTTGGGCCGCGGGGAAGCTTTCTTT. It specifies CASSLGRGEAFF.

The chain joins TRBV5-1 to TRBJ1-2, with D uncertain. Germline CDR1 reads SGHRS; CDR2 reads YFSETQ. The CDR3 is made up of 15 amino acids. The V gene lost 4 bases and the J gene lost 8 bases, with 21 bases spanning the gap. CDR3 coding DNA: TGCGCCAGCAGCACCATAGGGTGGCAATCAGCAGGCTACACCTTC. Translation gives CASSTIGWQSAGYTF. The full variable domain, in which reference TRBV5-1 and TRBJ1-2 provide the parts outside the CDR3, is KAGVTQTPRYLIKTRGQQVTLSCSPISGHRSVSWYQQTPGQGLQFLFEYFSETQRNKGNFPGRFSGRQFSNSRSEMNVSTLELGDSALYLCASSTIGWQSAGYTFGSGTRLTVV.

The chain recombines TRBV6-5 with TRBJ2-7; 8 bases agree with TRBD1. The ends lost 2 bases at V and 2 bases at J; junction bases unmatched: 5. The CDR3 has 15 residues. The germline gives CDR1 MNHEY, CDR2 SVGAGI. The CDR3 is CASSYGAGGPYEQYF. CDR3 bases: TGTGCCAGCAGTTACGGGGCAGGGGGCCCCTACGAGCAGTACTTC.

The gene calls are TRBV6-1 and TRBJ2-7, with a weak D call TRBD2 (6 bases). CDR1 is MNHNS and CDR2 is SASEGT in the germline V gene. V lost 4 bases, J lost 2 bases, and 9 bases lay in between. This CDR3 has 13 amino acids. CDR3 region: CASSVTSTYEQYF. The CDR3 DNA is TGTGCCAGCAGTGTCACTAGCACCTACGAGCAGTACTTC.

V usage is TRBV5-8 and J usage is TRBJ2-1, with 11 bases that match TRBD2. CDR1 SGHTS and CDR2 YDEGEE come from the germline V gene. V was pared by 0 bases and J by 9 bases, with 2 bases of the junction left unmatched. The CDR3 is 14 residues long. CDR3 residues: CASSLGLAGGEQFF. The CDR3 DNA follows: TGTGCCAGCAGCTTGGGGCTAGCGGGAGGTGAGCAGTTCTTC.

This chain connects TRBV7-2 to TRBJ2-5, with 7 bases that match TRBD2. The CDR3 totals 14 residues. The J segment lost 4 bases and the V segment lost 1 base, leaving 3 bases of the junction unmatched. Germline CDR1 reads SGHTA; CDR2 reads FQGNSA. CDR3 amino acids: CASSLEIAGETQYF. CDR3 DNA: TGTGCCAGCAGCTTAGAAATAGCGGGAGAGACCCAGTACTTC.

This sequence joins TRBV11-2 and TRBJ2-7, with 7 nucleotides matching TRBD2. Germline loops: CDR1 SGHAT, CDR2 FQNNGV. The trim removed 5 bases at V and 3 bases at J, leaving 10 bases unmatched. The length of the CDR3 is 15 residues. The CDR3 is CASSPPGGKVYEQYF. The CDR3 region has the DNA TGTGCCAGCAGCCCCCCCGGGGGGAAAGTCTACGAGCAGTACTTC. The full variable domain, completed using reference TRBV11-2 and TRBJ2-7, is EAGVAQSPRYKIIEKRQSVAFWCNPISGHATLYWYQQILGQGPKLLIQFQNNGVVDDSQLPKDRFSAERLKGVDSTLKIQPAKLEDSAVYLCASSPPGGKVYEQYFGPGTRLTVT.